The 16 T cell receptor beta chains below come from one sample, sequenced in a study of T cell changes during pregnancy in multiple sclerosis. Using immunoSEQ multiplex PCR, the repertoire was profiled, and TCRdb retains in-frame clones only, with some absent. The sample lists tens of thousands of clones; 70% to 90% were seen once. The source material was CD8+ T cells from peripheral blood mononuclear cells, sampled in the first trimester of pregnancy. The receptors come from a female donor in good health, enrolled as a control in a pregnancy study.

CDR3 sequence (DNA): TGTGCCAGCAGCGTAGAGGGACAGGGTTCCAGAAACACCATATATTTT. It translates to CASSVEGQGSRNTIYF. The rearrangement joins TRBV9 to TRBJ1-3; 9 nucleotides match TRBD1. The J segment lost 5 bases and the V segment lost 0 bases, leaving 6 bases of the junction unmatched. In germline, CDR1 is SGDLS, CDR2 YYNGEE. The length of the CDR3 is 16 residues.

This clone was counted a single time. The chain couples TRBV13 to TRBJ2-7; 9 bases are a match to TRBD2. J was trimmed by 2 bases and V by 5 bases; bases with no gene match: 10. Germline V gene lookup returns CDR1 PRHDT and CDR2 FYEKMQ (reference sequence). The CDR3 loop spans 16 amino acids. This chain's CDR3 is CASSVRGSGGPYEQYF. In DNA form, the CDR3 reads TGTGCCAGCAGCGTAAGAGGTAGCGGGGGACCCTACGAGCAGTACTTC.

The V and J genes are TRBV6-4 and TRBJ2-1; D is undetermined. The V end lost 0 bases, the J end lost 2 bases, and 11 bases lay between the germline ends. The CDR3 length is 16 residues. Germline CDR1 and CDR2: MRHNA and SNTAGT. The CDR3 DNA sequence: TGTGCCAGCAGTGACTCCTTGAGTAGCACCTACAATGAGCAGTTCTTC. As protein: CASSDSLSSTYNEQFF.

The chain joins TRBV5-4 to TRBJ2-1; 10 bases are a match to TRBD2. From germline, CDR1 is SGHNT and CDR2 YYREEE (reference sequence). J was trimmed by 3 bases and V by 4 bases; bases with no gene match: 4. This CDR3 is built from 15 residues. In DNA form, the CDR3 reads TGTGCCAGCAGCCAACTAGCGGGGAGCTACAATGAGCAGTTCTTC. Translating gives CASSQLAGSYNEQFF.

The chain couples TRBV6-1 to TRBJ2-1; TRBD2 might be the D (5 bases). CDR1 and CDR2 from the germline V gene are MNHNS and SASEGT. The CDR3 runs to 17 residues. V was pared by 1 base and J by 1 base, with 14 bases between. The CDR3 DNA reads TGTGCCAGCAGTGAAGTTCCCGGGAACCCTTCCTACAATGAGCAGTTCTTC. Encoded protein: CASSEVPGNPSYNEQFF.

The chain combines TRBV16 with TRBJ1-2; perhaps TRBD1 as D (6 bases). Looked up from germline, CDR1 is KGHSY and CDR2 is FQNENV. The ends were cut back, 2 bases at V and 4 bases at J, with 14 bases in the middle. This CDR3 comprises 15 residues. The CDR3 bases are TGTGCCAGCAGCCAAAAACAGGGCTGGGGCTATGGCTACACCTTC. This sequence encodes CASSQKQGWGYGYTF.

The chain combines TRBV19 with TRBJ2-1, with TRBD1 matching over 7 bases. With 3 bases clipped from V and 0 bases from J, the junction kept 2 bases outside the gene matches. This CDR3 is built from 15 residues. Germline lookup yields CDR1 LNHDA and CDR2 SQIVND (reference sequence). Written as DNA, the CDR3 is TGTGCCAGTAGTATGTGGACAGGCTCCTACAATGAGCAGTTCTTC. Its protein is CASSMWTGSYNEQFF.

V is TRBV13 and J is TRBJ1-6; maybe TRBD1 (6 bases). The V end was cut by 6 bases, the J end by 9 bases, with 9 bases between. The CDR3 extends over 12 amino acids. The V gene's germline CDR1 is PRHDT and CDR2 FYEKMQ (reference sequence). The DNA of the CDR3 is TGTGCCAGCAGTCAGGGGACTTCACCCCTCCACTTT. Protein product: CASSQGTSPLHF.

This CDR3 is CASSARSSGANVLTF. CDR3 DNA: TGTGCCAGCAGTGCTCGGAGCTCTGGGGCCAACGTCCTGACTTTC. The gene calls are TRBV6-1 and TRBJ2-6; D is ambiguous. Trimming removed 4 bases at V and 0 bases at J, with 7 bases between. The CDR3 is 15 residues long. CDR1 MNHNS and CDR2 SASEGT come from the germline V gene.

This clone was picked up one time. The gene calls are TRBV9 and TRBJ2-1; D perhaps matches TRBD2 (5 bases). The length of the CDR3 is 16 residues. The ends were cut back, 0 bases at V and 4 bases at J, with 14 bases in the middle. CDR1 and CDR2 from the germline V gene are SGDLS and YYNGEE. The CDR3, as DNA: TGTGCCAGCAGCGTAGGAGGCCTCCGGGAATACAATGAGCAGTTCTTC. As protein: CASSVGGLREYNEQFF.

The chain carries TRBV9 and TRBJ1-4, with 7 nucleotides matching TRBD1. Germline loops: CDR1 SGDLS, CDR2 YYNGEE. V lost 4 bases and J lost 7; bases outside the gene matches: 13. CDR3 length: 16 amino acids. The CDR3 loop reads CASSPRAAGTAEKLFF. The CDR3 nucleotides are TGTGCCAGCAGCCCCCGGGCCGCAGGGACAGCTGAAAAACTGTTTTTT.

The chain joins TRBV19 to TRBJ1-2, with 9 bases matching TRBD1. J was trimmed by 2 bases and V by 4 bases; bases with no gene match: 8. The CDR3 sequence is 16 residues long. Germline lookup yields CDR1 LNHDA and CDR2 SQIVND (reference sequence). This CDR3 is CASSSDTGGGNYGYTF. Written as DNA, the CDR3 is TGTGCCAGTAGTAGTGATACAGGGGGCGGAAACTATGGCTACACCTTC.

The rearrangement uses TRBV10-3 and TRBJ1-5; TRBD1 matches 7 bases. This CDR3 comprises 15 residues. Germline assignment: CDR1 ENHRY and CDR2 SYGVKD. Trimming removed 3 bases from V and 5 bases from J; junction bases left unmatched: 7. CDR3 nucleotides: TGTGCCATCAGTGACCCCGGGACAGTACATCAGCCCCAGCATTTT. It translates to CAISDPGTVHQPQHF.

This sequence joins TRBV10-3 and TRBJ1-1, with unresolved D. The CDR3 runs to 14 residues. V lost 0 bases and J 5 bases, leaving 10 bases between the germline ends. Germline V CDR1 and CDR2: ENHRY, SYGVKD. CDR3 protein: CAISESTWRTEAFF. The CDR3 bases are TGTGCCATCAGTGAGTCGACATGGCGAACTGAAGCTTTCTTT.

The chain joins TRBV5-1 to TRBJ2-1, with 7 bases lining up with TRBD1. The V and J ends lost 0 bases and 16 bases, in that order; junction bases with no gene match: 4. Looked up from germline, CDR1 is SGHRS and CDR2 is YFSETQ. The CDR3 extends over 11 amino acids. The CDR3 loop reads CASSLGGQRFF. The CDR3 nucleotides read TGCGCCAGCAGCTTGGGGGGACAGCGATTCTTC.

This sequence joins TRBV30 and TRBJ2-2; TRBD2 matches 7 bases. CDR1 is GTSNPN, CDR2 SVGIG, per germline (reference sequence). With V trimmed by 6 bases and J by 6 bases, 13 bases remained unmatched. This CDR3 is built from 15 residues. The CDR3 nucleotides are TGTGCCTGCACAACTAGCGCCGGTCGTTCCGGGGAGCTGTTTTTT. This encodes CACTTSAGRSGELFF.